Below, 6 T cell receptor beta chains from the same sample are listed, as sequenced in a study of blood T cells in healthy people across ages. Together with a sample-barcoded 5' primer, a J-beta primer mix was included in a second PCR lasting roughly 6 to 12 cycles. MiXCR was run by TCRdb on the 5' RACE reads, yielding one entry per CDR3 protein. Of 800,000 to 1,300,000 distinct CDR3 sequences listed, under 30% are singletons. This same sample was also taken into another study, of T cells of mothers and their children.

Sequencing used blood. These receptors all come from a girl aged 2-10 years in good health.

This clonotype was detected only a few times. The chain is built from TRBV20-1 and TRBJ2-1, with 10 bases that match TRBD2. Germline lookup yields CDR1 DFQATT and CDR2 SNEGSKA (reference sequence). CDR3 length equals 16 residues. J was trimmed by 5 bases and V by 2 bases; bases with no gene match: 9. CDR3 protein: CSARHPGTSANNEQFF. The CDR3 coding sequence is TGCAGTGCTAGACACCCCGGGACTAGCGCGAACAATGAGCAGTTCTTC.

V is TRBV29-1 and J is TRBJ2-1, with D hard to call. V was shortened by 1 base and J by 2 bases, with 9 bases between the two germline ends. This CDR3 contains 14 residues. Germline values: CDR1 SQVTM, CDR2 ANQGSEA. The CDR3 DNA reads as TGCAGCGTTGAAGGGGCCCCAACCTACAATGAGCAGTTCTTC. Amino acid sequence: CSVEGAPTYNEQFF.

Points on this clonotype: The junction differs from germline at one of its ends, possibly a read error. This rearrangement joins TRBV4-1 to TRBJ2-5, with 7 bases aligning to TRBD1. Germline-derived CDR1 and CDR2 are MGHRA and YSYEKL. The CDR3 has 13 residues. CDR3 sequence (DNA): TGTGCCAGCTCACAAGGGGGCGTGGAGACCCAGTACTTC. The encoded protein is CASSQGGVETQYF.

This rearrangement joins TRBV25-1 to TRBJ1-1; D remains unclear. V was clipped by 3 bases and J by 0 bases, with 8 bases between them. CDR1 MGHDK and CDR2 SYGVNS come from the germline V gene. The CDR3 sequence is 14 residues long. CDR3 bases: TGTGCCAGCAGTGATCTCACCCTGAACACTGAAGCTTTCTTT. Translated: CASSDLTLNTEAFF.

The chain couples TRBV20-1 to TRBJ2-7; 9 bases fit TRBD2. The CDR3 runs 16 residues. The V gene's germline CDR1 is DFQATT and CDR2 SNEGSKA (reference sequence). After removal of 4 bases from V and 6 bases from J, the junction contained 16 bases not matched to a gene. CDR3 sequence (DNA): TGCAGTGCTACCACCTCATCGGGCGGGAGGGCCTTCGAGCAGTACTTC. Its translation is CSATTSSGGRAFEQYF.

This clonotype was detected only a few times. In DNA form, the CDR3 reads TGTGCCAGCAGCCCACCTAGCGGGGGGAACACCGGGGAGCTGTTTTTT. It specifies CASSPPSGGNTGELFF. This chain uses TRBV11-2 with TRBJ2-2, with 10 bases that match TRBD2. Germline trimming cut 5 bases from V and 1 base from J; bases unmatched to any gene: 4. Germline CDR1 SGHAT, CDR2 FQNNGV. CDR3 size: 16 residues.